Described below is a single T cell receptor beta chain sequence and its context. What it binds is not known. A second PCR, run for roughly 7 to 11 cycles, used a sample-barcoded 5' primer plus a J-beta primer mix. Unique molecular identifiers of 12 random nucleotides labeled each cDNA. TCRdb reprocessed the 5' RACE reads with MiXCR, giving one entry per CDR3 protein. The repertoire consists of approximately 600,000 distinct CDR3 sequences, with roughly 50% occurring once and the leading ten covering 35% to 40%. Extraction of total RNA produced a minimum of 5 micrograms from each sample. The sample belongs to a study of blood T cells in healthy people across ages. At the level of the study: About one barcoded beta molecule was captured per two T cells (by template switching). Notes on the study in general: Diversity was higher, and naive CD4+ cells more numerous, in long-lived donors than in aged donors.

CDR3 size: 13 residues. The sequenced sample was blood. This clonotype was sampled from a man between 60 and 75 years old in good health. The rearrangement uses TRBV21-1 and TRBJ1-2. TRBV21-1 is an annotated pseudogene. CDR3 amino acids: CASSPNPYYGYTF. The CDR3 DNA reads as TGTGCCAGCAGCCCTAACCCGTACTATGGCTACACCTTC.